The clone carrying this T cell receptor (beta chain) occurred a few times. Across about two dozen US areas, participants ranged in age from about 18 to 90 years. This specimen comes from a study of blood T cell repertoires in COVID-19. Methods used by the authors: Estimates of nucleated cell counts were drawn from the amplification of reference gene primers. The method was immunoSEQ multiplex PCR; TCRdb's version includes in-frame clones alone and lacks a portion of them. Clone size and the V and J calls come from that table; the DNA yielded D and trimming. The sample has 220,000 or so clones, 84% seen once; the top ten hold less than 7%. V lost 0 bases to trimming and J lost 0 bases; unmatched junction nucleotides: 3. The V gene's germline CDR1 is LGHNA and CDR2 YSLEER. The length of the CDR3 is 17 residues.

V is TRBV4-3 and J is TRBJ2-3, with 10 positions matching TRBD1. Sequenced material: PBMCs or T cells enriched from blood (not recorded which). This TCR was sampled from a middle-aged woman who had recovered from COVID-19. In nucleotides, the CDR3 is TGCGCCAGCAGCCAAGATTTGGGACAGGGGAGCACAGATACGCAGTATTTT. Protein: CASSQDLGQGSTDTQYF.